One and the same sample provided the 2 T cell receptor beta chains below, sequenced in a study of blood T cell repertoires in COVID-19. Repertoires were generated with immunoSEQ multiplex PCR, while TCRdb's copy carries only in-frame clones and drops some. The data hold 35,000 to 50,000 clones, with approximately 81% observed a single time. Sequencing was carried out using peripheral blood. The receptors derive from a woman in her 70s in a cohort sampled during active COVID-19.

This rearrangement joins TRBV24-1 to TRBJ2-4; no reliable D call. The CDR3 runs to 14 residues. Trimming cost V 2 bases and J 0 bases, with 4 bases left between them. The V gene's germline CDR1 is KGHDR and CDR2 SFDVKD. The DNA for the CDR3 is TGTGCCACCAGTGATTCCGGAGCCAAAAACATTCAGTACTTC. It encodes CATSDSGAKNIQYF.

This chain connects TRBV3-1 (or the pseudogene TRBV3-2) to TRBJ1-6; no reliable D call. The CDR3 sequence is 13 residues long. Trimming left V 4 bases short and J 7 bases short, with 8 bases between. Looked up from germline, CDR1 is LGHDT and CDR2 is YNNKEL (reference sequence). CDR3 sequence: CASSLPGNSPLHF. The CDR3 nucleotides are TGTGCCAGCAGCCTACCGGGGAATTCACCCCTCCACTTT.